Listed below are T cell receptor beta chains from one sample, sequenced in a study of memory CD4+ T cells and cytomegalovirus serostatus. Profiling relied on immunoSEQ multiplex PCR, and the TCRdb table lists in-frame clones only, not all of them. Here the sample spans tens of thousands of clones, about 80% being singletons. The source material was memory CD4+ T cells from blood. The origin of the receptors is an adult in good health and CMV-seronegative. CDR3s include the opening cysteine and the closing phenylalanine or tryptophan. Fields, in order: V gene, CDR3 length, D gene, clone size, J gene, CDR3 DNA, CDR3 protein. A D gene is named only where the DNA matches it firmly. Clone sizes are given selectively: once, few, many, or a class where the clone is expanded.

V: TRBV10-1; length: 14; D: NA; size: NA; J: TRBJ2-7; DNA: TGCGCCAGCAGTGAGTCTGGGCAGGGGAGAGTGCAGTACTTC; CDR3: CASSESGQGRVQYF
V: TRBV19; length: 14; D: TRBD2; size: NA; J: TRBJ2-3; DNA: TGTGCCAGTAGGAGCGGGGGGGCGGGAGATACGCAGTATTTT; CDR3: CASRSGGAGDTQYF
V: TRBV7-3; length: 10; D: NA; size: NA; J: TRBJ2-5; DNA: TGTGCCCTCGGTCATGGGACCCAGTACTTC; CDR3: CALGHGTQYF
V: TRBV5-6; length: 14; D: NA; size: NA; J: TRBJ2-3; DNA: TGTGCCAGCAGCTTGGGTACAGTCACAGATACGCAGTATTTT; CDR3: CASSLGTVTDTQYF
V: TRBV14; length: 18; D: NA; size: NA; J: TRBJ2-7; DNA: TGTGCCAGCAGCCGGAGGAAGAGCACCTTTTCTTCCACCTACGAGCAGTACTTC; CDR3: CASSRRKSTFSSTYEQYF
V: TRBV2; length: 13; D: NA; size: once; J: TRBJ2-7; DNA: TGTGCCAGCTCGGACGGGGCCGTATACGAGCAGTACTTC; CDR3: CASSDGAVYEQYF
V: TRBV6-6; length: 14; D: NA; size: NA; J: TRBJ2-7; DNA: TGTGCCAGCACTGGACAAAGAATCTCCTACGAGCAGTACTTC; CDR3: CASTGQRISYEQYF
V: TRBV7-2; length: 19; D: TRBD2; size: NA; J: TRBJ2-2; DNA: TGTGCCAGCAGCTTGAAGTCGCTAGCGGGGGCCGCGAACACCGGGGAGCTGTTTTTT; CDR3: CASSLKSLAGAANTGELFF
V: TRBV5-8; length: 15; D: TRBD1; size: NA; J: TRBJ1-5; DNA: TGTGCCAGCAGCTTGGAGGGGGCTAGCAATCAGCCCCAGCATTTT; CDR3: CASSLEGASNQPQHF
V: TRBV12-5; length: 12; D: TRBD1; size: once; J: TRBJ1-2; DNA: TGTGCTAGTGGACAAGGGGGCTTCGGCTACACCTTC; CDR3: CASGQGGFGYTF
V: TRBV11-2; length: 15; D: NA; size: NA; J: TRBJ1-5; DNA: TGTGCCAGCAGCCCGACCTCAGACAGAGATCAGCCCCAGCATTTT; CDR3: CASSPTSDRDQPQHF
V: TRBV10-2; length: 16; D: TRBD2; size: NA; J: TRBJ2-1; DNA: TGCGCCAGCAGTGGCTCGCTAGCGGGATTATACAATGAGCAGTTCTTC; CDR3: CASSGSLAGLYNEQFF
V: TRBV5-5; length: 13; D: NA; size: NA; J: TRBJ2-1; DNA: TGTGCCAGCAGCTTTGGTGGTGACAATGAGCAGTTCTTC; CDR3: CASSFGGDNEQFF
V: TRBV14; length: 13; D: NA; size: NA; J: TRBJ1-1; DNA: TGTGCCAGCAGCCTACAGGGGAACACTGAAGCTTTCTTT; CDR3: CASSLQGNTEAFF
V: TRBV11-2; length: 17; D: TRBD2; size: NA; J: TRBJ2-2; DNA: TGTGCCAGCAGCACCCAAGGACTAGCGGATTTAGCCGGGGAGCTGTTTTTT; CDR3: CASSTQGLADLAGELFF
V: TRBV6-5; length: 13; D: NA; size: NA; J: TRBJ1-5; DNA: TGTGCCAGCAGTTTTGCCTTAGATCAGCCCCAGCATTTT; CDR3: CASSFALDQPQHF
V: TRBV21-1; length: 17; D: NA; size: NA; J: TRBJ1-2; DNA: TGTGCCAGCAGAAACAAAGAGAGGACAGTGCGTCCCTATGGCTACACCTTC; CDR3: CASRNKERTVRPYGYTF
V: TRBV5-8; length: 15; D: TRBD1; size: NA; J: TRBJ2-7; DNA: TGTGCCAGCAGCCTCCGGGGACAGGGGACCTACGAGCAGTACTTC; CDR3: CASSLRGQGTYEQYF
V: TRBV5-1; length: 14; D: NA; size: few; J: TRBJ1-1; DNA: TGCGCCAGCAGCTTGGGACAGGAGGGGAGAGGAGCTTTCTTT; CDR3: CASSLGQEGRGAFF
V: TRBV5-1; length: 16; D: NA; size: NA; J: TRBJ1-1; DNA: TGCGCCAGCAGCTCGACAGGTTGGGGAACCAACACTGAAGCTTTCTTT; CDR3: CASSSTGWGTNTEAFF
V: TRBV27; length: 15; D: TRBD1; size: NA; J: TRBJ1-2; DNA: TGTGCCAGCAGTCCCGGGACAGGGGGCGGCTATGGCTACACCTTC; CDR3: CASSPGTGGGYGYTF
V: TRBV19; length: 13; D: TRBD1; size: NA; J: TRBJ1-1; DNA: TGTGCCAGTAGTACGACAGGGGGGAATGAAGCTTTCTTT; CDR3: CASSTTGGNEAFF
V: TRBV7-2; length: 14; D: NA; size: NA; J: TRBJ1-2; DNA: TGTGCCAGCAGCTTAGGGATGAAGGACTATGGCTACACCTTC; CDR3: CASSLGMKDYGYTF
V: TRBV14; length: 16; D: TRBD2; size: NA; J: TRBJ2-3; DNA: TGTGCCAGCAGCCAAGTAGCGGGCTTCAGCACAGATACGCAGTATTTT; CDR3: CASSQVAGFSTDTQYF
V: TRBV4-1; length: 17; D: TRBD1; size: once; J: TRBJ2-7; DNA: TGCGCCAGCAGCCAAGACTTCGGGACAGATCATACCTACGAGCAGTACTTC; CDR3: CASSQDFGTDHTYEQYF
V: TRBV25-1; length: 16; D: NA; size: NA; J: TRBJ2-7; DNA: TGTGCCAGCAGTGAAACCGGGACAAGGAGTGCGTACGAGCAGTACTTC; CDR3: CASSETGTRSAYEQYF
V: TRBV7-2; length: 15; D: NA; size: once; J: TRBJ2-7; DNA: TGTGCCAGCAGCTTAGGATCGGAATTTACGCAAAAGCAGTACTTC; CDR3: CASSLGSEFTQKQYF
V: TRBV27; length: 15; D: TRBD1; size: NA; J: TRBJ1-4; DNA: TGTGCCAGCAGTGGGGGTCGACAGGGACGTGAAAAACTGTTTTTT; CDR3: CASSGGRQGREKLFF
V: TRBV6-5; length: 14; D: NA; size: few; J: TRBJ1-5; DNA: TGTGCCAGCAGTTCCCCGGGACACAATCAGCCCCAGCATTTT; CDR3: CASSSPGHNQPQHF
V: TRBV6-5; length: 13; D: TRBD1; size: NA; J: TRBJ1-2; DNA: TGTGCCACCCAGGGACAGGGAGCCTATGGCTACACCTTC; CDR3: CATQGQGAYGYTF
V: TRBV4-1; length: 15; D: NA; size: once; J: TRBJ1-2; DNA: TGCGCCAGCAGCGCCCCGGGCCGGTCTCAGTATGGCTACACCTTC; CDR3: CASSAPGRSQYGYTF
V: TRBV28; length: 13; D: NA; size: NA; J: TRBJ2-3; DNA: TGTGCCAGCAGTTTACCGGGCACAGATACGCAGTATTTT; CDR3: CASSLPGTDTQYF
V: TRBV5-1; length: 13; D: TRBD1; size: NA; J: TRBJ1-2; DNA: TGCGCCAGCAGCTTGGGGACAGGGGAAGGCTACACCTTC; CDR3: CASSLGTGEGYTF
V: TRBV5-4; length: 17; D: NA; size: NA; J: TRBJ1-6; DNA: TGTGCCAGCAGCTTGGGGACGGCTGGTTCCTATAATTCACCCCTCCACTTT; CDR3: CASSLGTAGSYNSPLHF
V: TRBV9; length: 15; D: NA; size: few; J: TRBJ1-3; DNA: TGTGCCAGCAGCGTAGGCCCGGGCTCTGGAAACACCATATATTTT; CDR3: CASSVGPGSGNTIYF
V: TRBV2; length: 15; D: NA; size: few; J: TRBJ1-4; DNA: TGTGCCAGCAGTGACTGGCAGGGAGGTAATGAAAAACTGTTTTTT; CDR3: CASSDWQGGNEKLFF
V: TRBV23-1; length: 18; D: TRBD2; size: few; J: TRBJ2-7; DNA: TGCGCCACCCAGGGAATGGCGGGAGTCCCTGCTTTTTCCTACGAGCAGTACTTC; CDR3: CATQGMAGVPAFSYEQYF
V: TRBV7-2; length: 13; D: NA; size: NA; J: TRBJ2-1; DNA: TGTGCCAGCAGCCCCCAGTCGGGGACAGAGCAGTTCTTC; CDR3: CASSPQSGTEQFF